Listed below are T cell receptor beta chains from one sample, sequenced in a study of cytomegalovirus exposure and HLA in healthy donors. Using immunoSEQ multiplex PCR, the repertoire was profiled, and TCRdb retains in-frame clones only, with some absent. In the table there are about 57,000 clones, 65% to 85% of which are singletons. Sequencing was done on a sample of PBMCs. The receptors originated from a woman between 25 and 40 years old in good health and CMV-seronegative. Each CDR3 is given with its conserved first and last residue.

V	length	J	CDR3
TRBV10-3	17	TRBJ1-2	CAITPLAPGTGNLGYTF
TRBV7-6	15	TRBJ1-4	CASSLRGRGYEKLFF
TRBV4-1	13	TRBJ1-6	CASSPGGNSPLHF
TRBV19	14	TRBJ1-4	CASSIGGAVEKLFF
TRBV9	16	TRBJ2-5	CASSVAGEGRQETQYF
TRBV30	10	TRBJ1-1	CAWAGTEAFF
TRBV28	14	TRBJ1-2	CASSLSGGSYGYTF
TRBV7-2	15	TRBJ2-1	CASSLVGTGGDEQFF
TRBV6-5	14	TRBJ1-1	CASRAGTKSSEAFF
TRBV5-3	15	TRBJ2-3	CARSIGTGTEDTQYF
TRBV9	14	TRBJ2-7	CASSDPGGTNEQYF
TRBV7-2	16	TRBJ2-2	CASSLGQGEGTGELFF
TRBV21-1	17	TRBJ2-1	CASSNRTSGSKYNEQFF
TRBV12-5	13	TRBJ1-2	CASGLGEERGYTF
TRBV2	15	TRBJ2-2	CASSVRGAHTGELFF
TRBV7-6	14	TRBJ1-2	CASSPSGSFYGYTF
TRBV27	21	TRBJ2-1	CASIRRGLGSGGIYSYNEQFF
TRBV7-9	13	TRBJ1-3	CASSLFEGNTIYF
TRBV5-1	14	TRBJ2-5	CASSGQETRETQYF
TRBV19	13	TRBJ1-2	CASSIGGLDGYTF
TRBV6-5	16	TRBJ1-3	CASSYSTGNTGNTIYF
TRBV6-5	14	TRBJ1-1	CASSYFRDRVEAFF
TRBV27	15	TRBJ2-3	CASSPGQGGTDTQYF
TRBV9	15	TRBJ1-4	CASSLSTDGGEKLFF
TRBV27	14	TRBJ1-6	CASSFGQYNSPLHF
TRBV5-1	15	TRBJ2-3	CASSKADSITDTQYF
TRBV27	15	TRBJ2-3	CASSFLSSPTDTQYF
TRBV2	13	TRBJ2-7	CASIGTVRNEQYF
TRBV7-8	19	TRBJ2-1	CASSPPGLAGGSSYNEQFF
TRBV2	15	TRBJ1-1	CASSEFSTGQDEAFF
TRBV7-9	13	TRBJ1-2	CASSRGTSYGYTF
TRBV9	16	TRBJ1-2	CASSVDVDRGGYGYTF
TRBV11-2	15	TRBJ2-5	CASSLEGTGRETQYF
TRBV6-5	11	TRBJ2-1	CASSSTESKFF
TRBV4-1	16	TRBJ2-4	CASSQGRQGTKNIQYF
TRBV10-1	12	TRBJ2-2	CASGKRGGELFF
TRBV7-7	16	TRBJ2-1	CASSPFSGTSYNEQFF
TRBV5-1	14	TRBJ2-5	CASSLVQGGETQYF
TRBV5-4	13	TRBJ1-2	CASSLAGGKGYTF
TRBV5-6	16	TRBJ2-3	CASSTWTSVRTDTQYF
TRBV4-2	16	TRBJ1-6	CASSPLGAENDSPLHF
TRBV5-4	15	TRBJ1-3	CASSAGTGVGNTIYF
TRBV10-3	15	TRBJ1-2	CAISLSMTGLYGYTF
TRBV2	14	TRBJ2-2	CASRGDRGLGELFF
TRBV2	15	TRBJ2-1	CASSATSTSYNEQFF
TRBV28	13	TRBJ1-1	CASSLGRQFEAFF
TRBV7-6	12	TRBJ2-1	CASSPGGAEQFF
TRBV5-6	15	TRBJ2-2	CASSFRDRAHGELFF
TRBV7-9	12	TRBJ2-3	CASSPESYTQYF
TRBV15	16	TRBJ2-3	CATSRPRGKITDTQYF
TRBV9	16	TRBJ2-3	CASSVDNRVNTDTQYF
TRBV2	13	TRBJ2-3	CASATLITDTQYF
TRBV7-9	18	TRBJ1-1	CASSSDPYGQGEYTEAFF